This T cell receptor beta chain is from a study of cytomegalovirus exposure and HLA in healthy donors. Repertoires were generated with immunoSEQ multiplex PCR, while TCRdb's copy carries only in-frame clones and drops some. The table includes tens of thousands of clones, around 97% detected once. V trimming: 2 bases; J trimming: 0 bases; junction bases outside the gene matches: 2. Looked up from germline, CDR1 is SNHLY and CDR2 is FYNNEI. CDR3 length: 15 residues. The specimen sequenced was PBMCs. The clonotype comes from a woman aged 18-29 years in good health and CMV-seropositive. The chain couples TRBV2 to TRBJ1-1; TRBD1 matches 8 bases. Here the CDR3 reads CASSEQGAMNTEAFF. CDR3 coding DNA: TGTGCCAGCAGTGAACAGGGGGCCATGAACACTGAAGCTTTCTTT. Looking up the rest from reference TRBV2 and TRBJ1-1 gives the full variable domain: EPEVTQTPSHQVTQMGQEVILRCVPISNHLYFYWYRQILGQKVEFLVSFYNNEISEKSEIFDDQFSVERPDGSNFTLKIRSTKLEDSAMYFCASSEQGAMNTEAFFGQGTRLTVV.